Sequencing of this T cell receptor (beta chain) was carried out in a study of T cell responses to AZD1222 COVID-19 vaccine. Concerning this clone: The antigen is not known.

Study-wide findings and caveats: AZD1222 recipients seropositive at baseline numbered only five to seven. Donors skewed white British and female; clonal diversity was possibly underestimated. Dominant CD4 TCR responses targeted spike regions 160-218 and 743-854. No day 14 peak samples; only post-peak repertoires were characterized.

Generated by immunoSEQ multiplex PCR, the TCRdb table keeps only in-frame clones and is missing some. The table has about 150,000 clones, roughly nine tenths seen once. In germline, CDR1 is LGHDT, CDR2 YNNKEL (reference sequence). Trimming took 4 bases from V and 5 from J; bases not matched to a gene: 11. The CDR3 covers 16 residues. The TCR comes from an adult who had recovered from COVID-19. Sequencing was performed on peripheral blood, taken after recovery from COVID-19. The genes are TRBV3-1 (or the pseudogene TRBV3-2) and TRBJ2-5, with 9 nucleotides matching TRBD2. The CDR3 sequence is CASSPRSGRWRETQYF. CDR3 in DNA: TGTGCCAGCAGCCCACGTAGCGGGAGATGGCGGGAGACCCAGTACTTC.